This T cell receptor beta chain emerged from a study of blood T cells in healthy people across ages. Study as a whole: Per two T cells, template switching captured roughly one barcoded beta molecule.

The CDR3 is made up of 16 amino acids. Germline values: CDR1 DFQATT, CDR2 SNEGSKA (reference sequence). Trimming took 1 base from V and 8 from J; bases not matched to a gene: 14. A J-beta primer mix and a sample-barcoded 5' primer were used in a second PCR of roughly 7 to 12 cycles. From the 5' RACE reads, TCRdb called clonotypes with MiXCR, one entry per CDR3 protein. The table records some 900,000 distinct CDR3 sequences, roughly 43% of them present only once. In its sample, this clonotype was seen many times. V and J are TRBV20-1 and TRBJ2-1; the match to TRBD2 covers 7 bases. The material sequenced was blood. The sequence was collected from a man younger than 45 in good health. DNA of the CDR3: TGCAGTGCTAGAGGGAACCAGGCGGGGGATGTGGATGAGCAGTTCTTC. Amino acids: CSARGNQAGDVDEQFF.